These 3 T cell receptor beta chains share one sample of origin, sequenced in a study of regulatory T cells in long-lasting Graves disease. Time point in this sample: newly diagnosed GD, antithyroid drugs for less than 3 months. Preparation of the TCR library used RNA extracted from PBMCs. Researchers made TCR beta libraries by using iRepertoire HTBI primers and running Arm-PCR on CDR3 regions. A single record per CDR3 protein comes from TCRdb applying MiXCR to the multiplex PCR reads. The sample has a few hundred thousand distinct CDR3 sequences; 16% are singletons. These records were also assigned to another study, of T cells in Graves' hyperthyroidism and ophthalmopathy.

The input for sequencing was peripheral blood mononuclear cells (PBMCs), taken at new diagnosis, from a patient treated with antithyroid drugs. Every receptor here comes from a woman between 18 and 29 years old with Graves disease.

The sample holds many counts of this clonotype. The V call is TRBV2, the J call TRBJ1-2; D remains ambiguous. V lost 1 base, J lost 4 bases, and 13 bases lay in between. CDR1 SNHLY and CDR2 FYNNEI come from the germline V gene. This CDR3 comprises 15 residues. In DNA form, the CDR3 reads TGTGCCAGCAGTGAAGATCCTCCGGCTCTCTATGGCTACACCTTC. Translated, it gives CASSEDPPALYGYTF. The entire variable domain, with the rest obtained from reference TRBV2 and TRBJ1-2, is as follows: EPEVTQTPSHQVTQMGQEVILRCVPISNHLYFYWYRQILGQKVEFLVSFYNNEISEKSEIFDDQFSVERPDGSNFTLKIRSTKLEDSAMYFCASSEDPPALYGYTFGSGTRLTVV.

The chain couples TRBV7-2 to TRBJ2-2; 12 bases fit TRBD2. V was pared by 5 bases and J by 1 base, with 5 bases of the junction left unmatched. Germline CDR1 and CDR2: SGHTA and FQGNSA. This CDR3 has 17 amino acids. The CDR3 sequence: CASSPSLAGGNTGELFF. The CDR3, as DNA: TGTGCCAGCAGCCCTTCACTAGCGGGGGGGAACACCGGGGAGCTGTTTTTT.

This clonotype came up many times. The chain joins TRBV28 to TRBJ2-5; D call uncertain. V was pared by 7 bases and J by 5 bases, with 11 bases between. The CDR3 totals 12 residues. Germline V gives CDR1 MDHEN, CDR2 SYDVKM. The CDR3 region has the DNA TGTGCCAGCAAGAATGTGAGGGAGACCCAGTACTTC. Its translation is CASKNVRETQYF.